Following are 20 T cell receptor beta chains from one sample sequenced in a study of early T cells in non-severe SARS-CoV-2 infection. TCRdb recomputed calls from the 5' RACE reads with MiXCR, one row per CDR3 protein. The table includes about 29,000 distinct CDR3 sequences, about 4.8% detected once. Sequencing was carried out using whole blood. The receptors shown here come from an adult who was a healthcare worker with PCR-confirmed SARS-CoV-2 infection or an uninfected control (not recorded which).

This clonotype was recorded at least ten times. This chain joins TRBV20-1 and TRBJ2-1, with D perhaps matching TRBD2 (6 bases). The CDR3 is 15 residues long. The V and J ends lost 6 bases and 6 bases respectively, with 21 bases between them. Germline CDR1 is DFQATT and CDR2 is SNEGSKA (reference sequence). The CDR3 region has the DNA TGCAGTGCAGCCCCGGGGAGGTCGGCGGGCAATGAGCAGTTCTTC. As protein: CSAAPGRSAGNEQFF.

CDR3 DNA: TGTGCCAGCAGGGGGGCCGCAGATACGCAGTATTTT. It yields the protein CASRGAADTQYF. The chain uses TRBV2 and TRBJ2-3, with a possible D match to TRBD1 (6 bases). Trimming pared 6 bases from V and 4 bases from J, leaving 8 bases between. Germline V gives CDR1 SNHLY, CDR2 FYNNEI. The CDR3 runs 12 residues.

This clonotype was seen many times. The chain carries TRBV12-3 or TRBV12-4 and TRBJ2-3, with D hard to call. V lost 3 bases, J lost 4 bases, and 2 bases lay in between. The CDR3 has 11 amino acids. CDR3 in amino acids: CASSFSDTQYF. DNA of the CDR3: TGTGCCAGCAGTTTCTCAGATACGCAGTATTTT.

This clonotype was picked up many times. V gene TRBV15 combines with J gene TRBJ2-7, with 10 bases aligning to TRBD1. Looked up from germline, CDR1 is LNHNV and CDR2 is YYDKDF (reference sequence). V trimming: 0 bases; J trimming: 7 bases; junction bases outside the gene matches: 6. The CDR3 covers 15 residues. The DNA for the CDR3 is TGTGCCACCAGCAGAGATCAGGGACAGGGGAGGGAGCAGTACTTC. It is translated as CATSRDQGQGREQYF.

The chain recombines TRBV28 with TRBJ2-3, with 9 bases that match TRBD1. CDR1 and CDR2 from the germline V gene are MDHEN and SYDVKM. V lost 5 bases to trimming and J lost 6 bases; unmatched junction nucleotides: 12. CDR3 length: 16 amino acids. CDR3 DNA: TGTGCCAGCAGTGAACAGGGGGCGCGTGTAATGGATACGCAGTATTTT. Its translation: CASSEQGARVMDTQYF.

Ten or more counts support this clonotype. CDR3 sequence (DNA): TGTGCCACCAGTGATTTATCCGAGACCGCGAATCAGCCCCAGCATTTT. This encodes CATSDLSETANQPQHF. The chain has TRBV24-1 and TRBJ1-5; D is unclear. The CDR3 extends over 16 amino acids. The germline gives CDR1 KGHDR, CDR2 SFDVKD. V lost 1 base, J lost 4 bases, and 13 bases lay in between.

Of note for this clonotype: A much larger clone differs from this one at a single base, so this may be a read error. No conserved phenylalanine or tryptophan ends this CDR3, so it is likely a read error. The V call is TRBV20-1, the J call TRBJ2-7; a weak D match, TRBD1 (5 bases). Trimming pared 5 bases from V and 3 bases from J, leaving 11 bases between. The CDR3 is 12 amino acids. CDR1 is DFQATT, CDR2 SNEGSKA, per germline (reference sequence). For the CDR3, the DNA is TGCAGTGCTGGGGCAGATATCTACGAGCAGTACCTC. Translated: CSAGADIYEQYL.

This clonotype has at least ten counts. This rearrangement joins TRBV7-2 to TRBJ2-3; D is perhaps TRBD2 (5 bases). The V gene lost 6 bases and the J gene lost 2 bases, with 15 bases spanning the gap. Germline V lookup: CDR1 SGHTA, CDR2 FQGNSA. The length of the CDR3 is 15 residues. Written as DNA, the CDR3 is TGTGCCAGCAGTCTAAGGGCCGGGGACACAGATACGCAGTATTTT. Protein: CASSLRAGDTDTQYF. The full variable domain, in which reference TRBV7-2 and TRBJ2-3 provide the parts outside the CDR3, is GAGVSQSPSNKVTEKGKDVELRCDPISGHTALYWYRQSLGQGLEFLIYFQGNSAPDKSGLPSDRFSAERTGGSVSTLTIQRTQQEDSAVYLCASSLRAGDTDTQYFGPGTRLTVL.

This clonotype was seen ten or more times. CDR3 loop: CASSPRASNTGELFF. The DNA of the CDR3 is TGTGCCAGCTCACCACGGGCTAGCAACACCGGGGAGCTGTTTTTT. The gene calls are TRBV18 and TRBJ2-2; D might be TRBD2 (5 bases). The CDR3 length is 15 residues. Trimming took 1 base from V and 2 from J, leaving 8 bases between them. Germline-derived CDR1 and CDR2 are KGHSH and LQKENI.

This clonotype was seen repeatedly, ten times or more. The gene calls are TRBV18 and TRBJ1-1; TRBD1 might be the D (6 bases). Germline V gene data show CDR1 as KGHSH and CDR2 as LQKENI. V lost 5 bases, J lost 1 base, and 8 bases lay in between. The CDR3 length is 13 residues. CDR3 nucleotide sequence: TGTGCCAGCTCAGAGGGACAGAACACTGAAGCTTTCTTT. Translation: CASSEGQNTEAFF.

In this sample, this clonotype turned up many times. The chain carries TRBV12-3 or TRBV12-4 and TRBJ1-5; the match to TRBD1 covers 7 bases. CDR3 length: 13 amino acids. V shed 6 bases and J 15 bases; nucleotides not matched to a gene: 14. CDR3 sequence reads: CASSRDREWPAHF. The CDR3 DNA sequence: TGTGCCAGCAGCCGGGACAGAGAGTGGCCCGCGCATTTT.

This clonotype was recorded many times. V gene TRBV7-2 combines with J gene TRBJ1-4; tentatively, D is TRBD1 (6 bases). In germline, CDR1 is SGHTA, CDR2 FQGNSA. The CDR3 is 14 residues long. The V gene lost 5 bases and the J gene lost 5 bases, with 12 bases spanning the gap. DNA of the CDR3: TGTGCCAGCAGCCGTGACAGGATAAATGAAAAACTGTTTTTT. Translation gives CASSRDRINEKLFF.

This chain links TRBV25-1 with TRBJ2-5, with D perhaps TRBD2 (6 bases). Looked up from germline, CDR1 is MGHDK and CDR2 is SYGVNS. V lost 6 bases to trimming and J lost 2 bases, with 19 bases between them. The CDR3 totals 16 residues. The CDR3 DNA reads TGTGCCAGCAGGCCAGGGCGGCTAGCGAGGCAAGAGACCCAGTACTTC. It specifies CASRPGRLARQETQYF.

In this sample, this clonotype turned up a few times. Being one base from a much bigger clone, this may be a read error. The V call is TRBV7-8, the J call TRBJ2-2, with D tentatively TRBD2 (5 bases). CDR3 length: 14 residues. In germline, CDR1 is SGHVS, CDR2 FQNEAQ. As DNA, the CDR3 is TGTGCCAGCAGCTTGGGCCGGTCTACCGGGGAGCAGTTTTTT. Protein: CASSLGRSTGEQFF.

The sample holds a few counts of this clonotype. The V and J genes are TRBV18 and TRBJ2-2; D perhaps matches TRBD1 (5 bases). CDR3 length: 16 amino acids. Deletions cut 5 bases from V and 0 bases from J, with 13 bases between. Germline CDR1 is KGHSH and CDR2 is LQKENI. Here the CDR3 DNA reads TGTGCCAGCTCAGAGACAGTTAATACGAACACCGGGGAGCTGTTTTTT. Its protein is CASSETVNTNTGELFF.

This rearrangement joins TRBV5-1 to TRBJ1-2, with no clear D. Trimming took 1 base from V and 8 from J, leaving 15 bases between them. The V gene's germline CDR1 is SGHRS and CDR2 YFSETQ. This CDR3 has 14 amino acids. The CDR3: CASSLSAGSYGYTF. CDR3 sequence (DNA): TGCGCCAGCAGCTTGAGCGCAGGCAGCTACGGCTACACCTTC.

This chain joins TRBV6-6 and TRBJ2-7; 8 nucleotides match TRBD1. Germline CDR1 is MNHNY and CDR2 is SVGAGI (reference sequence). The V segment lost 8 bases and the J segment 3 bases; nucleotides outside the gene matches: 3. The CDR3 is 12 residues long. The CDR3 nucleotides are TGTGCCAGCGACAGGGGTGACTACGAGCAGTACTTC. This codes for CASDRGDYEQYF.

This clonotype was seen at least ten times. V usage is TRBV3-1 and J usage is TRBJ2-7, with TRBD2 matching over 9 bases. CDR3 size: 15 residues. The J segment lost 6 bases and the V segment lost 1 base, leaving 7 bases of the junction unmatched. Looked up from germline, CDR1 is LGHDT and CDR2 is YNNKEL (reference sequence). CDR3 in amino acids: CASSQVLAGVSEQYF. CDR3 in DNA: TGTGCCAGCAGCCAAGTTTTAGCGGGAGTATCCGAGCAGTACTTC.

Ten or more counts support this clonotype. The rearrangement joins TRBV10-2 to TRBJ1-6; the match to TRBD1 covers 7 bases. V was pared by 9 bases and J by 7 bases, with 9 bases of the junction left unmatched. CDR1 and CDR2 from the germline V gene are WSHSY and SAAADI. The CDR3 runs 14 residues. The CDR3 sequence: CASFEGQYNSPLHF. The CDR3 nucleotides read TGCGCCAGTTTTGAGGGACAGTACAATTCACCCCTCCACTTT.

This clonotype has just a few counts. This rearrangement joins TRBV7-2 to TRBJ2-3; TRBD1 agrees at 10 bases. Germline V gene sequence: CDR1 SGHTA, CDR2 FQGNSA. V was pared by 5 bases and J by 3 bases, with 5 bases of the junction left unmatched. The CDR3 has 15 amino acids. CDR3 coding DNA: TGTGCCAGCAGCCTAGGGACAGGGGTGACAGATACGCAGTATTTT. Its translation is CASSLGTGVTDTQYF.